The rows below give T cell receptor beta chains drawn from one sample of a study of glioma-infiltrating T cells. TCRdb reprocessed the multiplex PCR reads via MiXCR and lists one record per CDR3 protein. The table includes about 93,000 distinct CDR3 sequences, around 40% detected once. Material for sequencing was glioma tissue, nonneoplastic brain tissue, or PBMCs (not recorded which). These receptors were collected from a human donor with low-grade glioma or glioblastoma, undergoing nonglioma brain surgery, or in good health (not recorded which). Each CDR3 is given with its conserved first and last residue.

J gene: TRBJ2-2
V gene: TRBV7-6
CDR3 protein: CASSDRIAGLNTGELFF

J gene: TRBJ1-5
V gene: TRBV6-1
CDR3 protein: CASSEVGGPNQPQHF

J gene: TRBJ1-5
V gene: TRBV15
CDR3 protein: CATSRGGEGQTQHF

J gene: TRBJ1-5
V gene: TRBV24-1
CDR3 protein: CATSEGRTEDQPQHF

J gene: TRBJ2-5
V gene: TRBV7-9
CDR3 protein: CASSPRSGWAQETQYF

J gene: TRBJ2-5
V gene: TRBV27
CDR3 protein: CASSPNSETQYF

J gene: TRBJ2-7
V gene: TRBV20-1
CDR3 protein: CSARIRRPYEQNF

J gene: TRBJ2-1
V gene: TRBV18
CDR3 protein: CASCREGLAYNGQFF

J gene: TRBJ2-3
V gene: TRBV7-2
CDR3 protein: CASSFQGRGTDTQYF

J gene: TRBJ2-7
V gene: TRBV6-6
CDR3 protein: CASSYSGHAYEQYF

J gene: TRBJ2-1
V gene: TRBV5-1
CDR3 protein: CASRNTGTGNNEQFF

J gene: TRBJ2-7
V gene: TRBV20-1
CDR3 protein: CSANRRGQGHEQYF

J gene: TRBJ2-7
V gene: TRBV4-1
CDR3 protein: CASSHPGIGNGEQYF

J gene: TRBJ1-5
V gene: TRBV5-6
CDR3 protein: CASTKAGNQTQHF

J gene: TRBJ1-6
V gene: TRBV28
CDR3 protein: CASSLPYLDSPLHF

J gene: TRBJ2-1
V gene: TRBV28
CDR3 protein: CASSSPAGGTLRYNEQFF

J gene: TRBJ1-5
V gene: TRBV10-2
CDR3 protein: CVSAWGLDHPQHF

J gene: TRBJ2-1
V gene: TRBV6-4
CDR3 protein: CASSAVAGLYNEQFF

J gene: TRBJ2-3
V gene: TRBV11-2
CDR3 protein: CASGVKTDTQYF

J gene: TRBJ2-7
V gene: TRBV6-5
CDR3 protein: CASSYSRGYEQYF

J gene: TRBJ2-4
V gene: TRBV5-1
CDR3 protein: CASSFDGSAQNIQYF

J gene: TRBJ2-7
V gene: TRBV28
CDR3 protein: CASSIHHRGGYEQYF

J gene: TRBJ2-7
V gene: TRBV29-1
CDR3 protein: CSVEAAYEQYF

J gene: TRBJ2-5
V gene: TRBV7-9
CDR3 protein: CASSQYQETQYF